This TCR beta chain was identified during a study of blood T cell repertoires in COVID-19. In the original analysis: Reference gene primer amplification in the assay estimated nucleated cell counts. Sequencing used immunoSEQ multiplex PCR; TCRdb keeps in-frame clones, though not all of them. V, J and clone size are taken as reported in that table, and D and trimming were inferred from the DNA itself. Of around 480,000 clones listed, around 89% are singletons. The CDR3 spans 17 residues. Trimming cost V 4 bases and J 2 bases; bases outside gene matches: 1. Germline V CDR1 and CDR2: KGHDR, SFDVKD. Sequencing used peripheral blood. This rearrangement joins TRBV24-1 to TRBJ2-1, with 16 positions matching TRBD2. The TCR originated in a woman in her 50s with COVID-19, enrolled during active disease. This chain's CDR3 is CATSEGTSGGAYNEQFF. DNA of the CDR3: TGTGCCACCAGTGAAGGGACTAGCGGGGGGGCCTACAATGAGCAGTTCTTC.